Listed here are 16 T cell receptor beta chains from one sample, sequenced in a study of cytomegalovirus exposure and HLA in healthy donors. The PCR was carried out with 60 Vbeta primers and 13 Jbeta primers. Here immunoSEQ multiplex PCR was the method, and the copy in TCRdb shows in-frame clones only, minus some. The table records more than 150,000 clones, roughly 74% of them present only once. The sequenced sample consisted of PBMCs. These receptors were collected from a woman aged 25 to 39 in good health and CMV-seropositive.

The V call is TRBV14, the J call TRBJ2-6; maybe TRBD1 (6 bases). V was trimmed by 5 bases and J by 1 base, leaving 9 bases between them. The CDR3 is made up of 15 amino acids. Per germline, CDR1 SGHDN and CDR2 FVKESK. DNA for the CDR3: TGTGCCAGCAGCTCAGGGGAATCTGGGGCCAACGTCCTGACTTTC. It translates to CASSSGESGANVLTF.

The V and J genes are TRBV29-1 and TRBJ1-2; 9 positions match TRBD1. The CDR3 runs 14 residues. The germline V gene encodes CDR1 SQVTM and CDR2 ANQGSEA. V shed 6 bases and J 3 bases; nucleotides not matched to a gene: 8. CDR3 residues: CSVLGDRAHYGYTF. DNA for the CDR3: TGCAGCGTCCTGGGGGACAGGGCGCACTATGGCTACACCTTC.

The genes are TRBV7-9 and TRBJ1-1; 8 bases line up with TRBD1. The germline CDR1 and CDR2 sequences are SEHNR and FQNEAQ (reference sequence). This CDR3 has 15 amino acids. V shed 1 base, J shed 4 bases, and the junction held 5 bases outside the gene matches. The CDR3 sequence is CASSLGQGASTEAFF. CDR3 DNA sequence: TGTGCCAGCAGCTTAGGCCAGGGGGCGTCCACTGAAGCTTTCTTT.

The chain joins TRBV6-5 to TRBJ1-2, with D maybe TRBD1 (5 bases). The CDR3 totals 13 residues. Germline lookup yields CDR1 MNHEY and CDR2 SVGAGI. Trimming left V 7 bases short and J 1 base short, with 10 bases between. The CDR3 DNA reads as TGTGCCAGCAACCAGGGTCGTAACTATGGCTACACCTTC. Protein sequence: CASNQGRNYGYTF.

The chain joins TRBV5-1 to TRBJ1-1; the D is unclear. V shed 4 bases and J shed 1 base, with 11 bases lying between them. Germline-derived CDR1 and CDR2 are SGHRS and YFSETQ. The CDR3 is made up of 14 amino acids. The CDR3 coding sequence is TGCGCCAGCAGCGCCGGGGTCGGGAACACTGAAGCTTTCTTT. Its translation: CASSAGVGNTEAFF. Looking up the rest from reference TRBV5-1 and TRBJ1-1 gives the full variable domain: KAGVTQTPRYLIKTRGQQVTLSCSPISGHRSVSWYQQTPGQGLQFLFEYFSETQRNKGNFPGRFSGRQFSNSRSEMNVSTLELGDSALYLCASSAGVGNTEAFFGQGTRLTVV.

This chain uses TRBV5-4 with TRBJ1-3, with TRBD1 matching 7 bases. From germline, CDR1 is SGHNT and CDR2 YYREEE (reference sequence). This CDR3 comprises 15 residues. The V gene end was trimmed by 4 bases and the J gene end by 2 bases; junction bases not matched to a gene: 6. CDR3 coding DNA: TGTGCCAGCAGCCCACAGGGGTTTACTGGAAACACCATATATTTT. Amino acid sequence: CASSPQGFTGNTIYF. The full variable domain, rest sourced from reference TRBV5-4 and TRBJ1-3, is ETGVTQSPTHLIKTRGQQVTLRCSSQSGHNTVSWYQQALGQGPQFIFQYYREEENGRGNFPPRFSGLQFPNYSSELNVNALELDDSALYLCASSPQGFTGNTIYFGEGSWLTVV.

This chain links TRBV2 with TRBJ1-1, with 7 bases matching TRBD1. The V segment lost 6 bases and the J segment 5 bases; nucleotides outside the gene matches: 12. Looked up from germline, CDR1 is SNHLY and CDR2 is FYNNEI. CDR3 length: 15 amino acids. The CDR3 DNA is TGTGCCAGCAGAGACCACGGACAGGCCTGGACTGAAGCTTTCTTT. This gives the protein CASRDHGQAWTEAFF. Filled out from reference TRBV2 and TRBJ1-1, the complete variable domain reads EPEVTQTPSHQVTQMGQEVILRCVPISNHLYFYWYRQILGQKVEFLVSFYNNEISEKSEIFDDQFSVERPDGSNFTLKIRSTKLEDSAMYFCASRDHGQAWTEAFFGQGTRLTVV.

Here the CDR3 reads CATGPVRGGTEAFF. The CDR3 nucleotides read TGTGCCACGGGGCCTGTCAGAGGGGGCACTGAAGCTTTCTTT. The chain carries TRBV2 and TRBJ1-1; possibly TRBD1 for D (6 bases). The V end was cut by 10 bases, the J end by 4 bases, with 19 bases between. CDR1 and CDR2 (germline): SNHLY, FYNNEI. The CDR3 covers 14 residues.

This chain connects TRBV6-5 to TRBJ2-4, with TRBD1 matching 8 bases. Germline V gene sequence: CDR1 MNHEY, CDR2 SVGAGI. The CDR3 sequence is 15 residues long. J was trimmed by 7 bases and V by 5 bases; bases with no gene match: 10. The CDR3 DNA is TGTGCCAGCAGTCGCCTTGGGACAGGTTTGAACATTCAGTACTTC. Protein sequence: CASSRLGTGLNIQYF.

This chain joins TRBV6-5 and TRBJ1-2; D is perhaps TRBD1 (5 bases). The V gene lost 5 bases and the J gene lost 4 bases, with 14 bases spanning the gap. This CDR3 region has 14 residues. From germline, CDR1 is MNHEY and CDR2 SVGAGI. The CDR3 region is CASSRTQTTYGYTF. The CDR3 DNA sequence: TGTGCCAGCAGTCGGACACAAACGACCTATGGCTACACCTTC.

The chain has TRBV20-1 and TRBJ2-4, with D unresolved. Germline loops: CDR1 DFQATT, CDR2 SNEGSKA (reference sequence). The CDR3 covers 11 residues. Between the trimmed V and J ends, which lost 1 base and 6 bases, there was a span of 4 bases. The CDR3: CSARVRNIQYF. For the CDR3, the DNA is TGCAGTGCTAGAGTTCGAAACATTCAGTACTTC.

This sequence joins TRBV15 and TRBJ2-7, with 7 bases aligning to TRBD1. Germline V gene lookup returns CDR1 LNHNV and CDR2 YYDKDF (reference sequence). Losses at the gene ends were 5 bases for V and 3 bases for J; bases not matched to a gene: 7. CDR3 length: 14 amino acids. CDR3 loop: CATSGARDSYEQYF. The DNA of the CDR3 is TGTGCCACCAGCGGGGCCCGGGACAGCTACGAGCAGTACTTC.

In its sample, this clone was seen a few times. The chain carries TRBV7-2 and TRBJ2-5, with 12 bases lining up with TRBD2. The germline V gene has CDR1 SGHTA and CDR2 FQGNSA. The CDR3 runs 14 residues. The trim removed 6 bases at V and 4 bases at J, leaving 3 bases unmatched. The CDR3 DNA reads TGTGCCAGCAGAAAGGGACTAGCGGGAGAGACCCAGTACTTC. Translated, it gives CASRKGLAGETQYF.

The V call is TRBV2, the J call TRBJ2-5; D uncertain. Germline CDR1 SNHLY, CDR2 FYNNEI. CDR3 length: 15 residues. V dropped 4 bases and J dropped 2 bases, with 14 bases sitting between them. The CDR3 region has the DNA TGTGCCAGCAGTGGGATAGGTTCTAGGCAAGAGACCCAGTACTTC. It yields the protein CASSGIGSRQETQYF.

The CDR3 bases are TGTGCCAGCAGCCAAGATCGATTCAGGTTGAGGGATGGTGAAAAACTGTTTTTT. Translated: CASSQDRFRLRDGEKLFF. V is TRBV14 and J is TRBJ1-4; D gene ambiguous. Germline V gene data show CDR1 as SGHDN and CDR2 as FVKESK. The V end was cut by 0 bases, the J end by 7 bases, with 21 bases between. The CDR3 runs to 18 residues.

V and J are TRBV6-1 and TRBJ2-5; D is unresolved. This CDR3 spans 11 amino acids. Germline V gene lookup returns CDR1 MNHNS and CDR2 SASEGT. V gave up 7 bases and J gave up 4 bases, with 7 bases separating them. The CDR3 loop is CASNRLETQYF. The CDR3 DNA is TGTGCCAGCAACCGACTAGAGACCCAGTACTTC.